A single sample gave rise to the 25 T cell receptor beta chains below, sequenced in a study of blood T cell repertoires in COVID-19 (TCRdb year 2020). To prepare the library, the immunoSEQ multiplex PCR assay was applied. TCRdb carries this immuneACCESS record with in-frame sequences only. Its versions omit some clonotypes, under half of them owing to an unresolved V gene in the studies checked, with the rest unexplained. This sample is represented by just under 350,000 clones; about four fifths of them were singletons. Around 3% of the sample is in the top ten clones. Sequenced sample: peripheral blood. All receptors derive from a man under 40 with active or convalescent COVID-19.

As to this clone: Relative to the germline gene, one junction end is altered; a read error may explain this. The chain joins TRBV6-5 to TRBJ1-5, with TRBD1 as a possible D gene (5 bases). CDR1 and CDR2 (germline): MNHEY, SVGAGI. The CDR3 has 14 amino acids. Written as DNA, the CDR3 is TGTGCCAGCAGTGACTCGGCAGGGCGGTTGGCCCAGCATTTT. It translates to CASSDSAGRLAQHF.

This clone was found a few times. The V gene is TRBV27, the J gene TRBJ1-5; no definite D call. V lost 2 bases, J lost 5 bases, and 13 bases lay in between. Per the germline V gene, CDR1 is MNHEY and CDR2 is SMNVEV (reference sequence). The CDR3 runs 15 residues. CDR3 region: CASSLNSQFYQPQHF. Here the CDR3 DNA reads TGTGCCAGCAGTTTAAACAGCCAATTCTATCAGCCCCAGCATTTT.

This clone was observed a single time. The chain employs TRBV6-1 and TRBJ1-2, with D unresolved. CDR1 and CDR2 from the germline V gene are MNHNS and SASEGT. This CDR3 contains 14 residues. The ends were cut back, 3 bases at V and 7 bases at J, with 15 bases in the middle. CDR3: CASSDRSRPSGYTF. CDR3 DNA sequence: TGTGCCAGCAGTGACAGGTCCCGTCCCAGTGGCTACACCTTC.

The sample holds a few counts of this clone. The rearrangement uses TRBV4-3 and TRBJ2-1; weak D call: TRBD2 (5 bases). Trimming left V 3 bases short and J 8 bases short, with 17 bases between. Germline CDR1 reads LGHNA; CDR2 reads YSLEER. The CDR3 is 15 amino acids. The CDR3 loop reads CASSHGSPAGDEQFF. Written as DNA, the CDR3 is TGCGCCAGCAGCCATGGTTCGCCCGCCGGGGATGAGCAGTTCTTC.

This chain connects TRBV9 to TRBJ1-2; D remains unclear. The CDR3 sequence is 14 residues long. V was cut by 3 bases and J by 8 bases, with 17 bases left in between. Germline V gene data show CDR1 as SGDLS and CDR2 as YYNGEE. For the CDR3, the DNA is TGTGCCAGCAGCGAGGGAGGACCTTCCGGGGGCTACACCTTC. Residues: CASSEGGPSGGYTF.

As regards this clone: Compared with germline, one end of the junction differs, possibly owing to a read error. This rearrangement joins TRBV4-1 to TRBJ2-1; the match to TRBD2 covers 8 bases. This CDR3 region has 16 residues. The germline CDR1 and CDR2 sequences are MGHRA and YSYEKL. The CDR3 region has the DNA TGCGCCAGCAGGCAAGGGACCGGTTCGGGAGGGAATGAGCAGTTCTTC. It encodes CASRQGTGSGGNEQFF.

The CDR3 DNA reads TGTGCCATCAGTGCCGGGACAGGGGACTACGAGCAGTACTTC. Protein: CAISAGTGDYEQYF. This chain joins TRBV10-3 and TRBJ2-7; 10 nucleotides match TRBD1. CDR1 ENHRY and CDR2 SYGVKD come from the germline V gene. This CDR3 contains 14 residues. V was pared by 4 bases and J by 3 bases, with 3 bases of the junction left unmatched.

The chain recombines TRBV6-2 or TRBV6-3 with TRBJ2-3; the match to TRBD2 covers 13 bases. The J segment lost 1 base and the V segment lost 4 bases, leaving 14 bases of the junction unmatched. The CDR3 extends over 20 amino acids. Germline assignment: CDR1 MNHEY and CDR2 SVGEGT. The chain's CDR3 is CASSLDPGLAGTGGTDTQYF. CDR3 nucleotide sequence: TGTGCCAGCAGTTTGGACCCGGGACTAGCGGGGACGGGTGGCACAGATACGCAGTATTTT.

This clone was found once. The chain couples TRBV13 to TRBJ1-4; no firm D call. Germline CDR1 and CDR2: PRHDT and FYEKMQ (reference sequence). This CDR3 is 13 amino acids long. V shed 5 bases and J shed 5 bases, with 9 bases lying between them. DNA for the CDR3: TGTGCCAGCAGCCCCCAGTTGAATGAAAAACTGTTTTTT. The encoded protein is CASSPQLNEKLFF. The variable domain in full, with the rest retrieved from reference TRBV13 and TRBJ1-4, is AAGVIQSPRHLIKEKRETATLKCYPIPRHDTVYWYQQGPGQDPQFLISFYEKMQSDKGSIPDRFSAQQFSDYHSELNMSSLELGDSALYFCASSPQLNEKLFFGSGTQLSVL.

The chain joins TRBV7-2 to TRBJ1-1, with 11 bases aligning to TRBD1. Trimming at V came to 4 bases and at J to 10 bases, leaving 8 bases not matched to a gene. Germline CDR1 is SGHTA and CDR2 is FQGNSA. CDR3 length: 14 residues. The chain's CDR3 is CASSSSGTGGSAFF. The CDR3 DNA sequence: TGTGCCAGCAGCTCCTCCGGGACAGGGGGTTCAGCTTTCTTT. The variable domain in full, completed from reference TRBV7-2 and TRBJ1-1, reads GAGVSQSPSNKVTEKGKDVELRCDPISGHTALYWYRQSLGQGLEFLIYFQGNSAPDKSGLPSDRFSAERTGGSVSTLTIQRTQQEDSAVYLCASSSSGTGGSAFFGQGTRLTVV.

This clone was seen a handful of times. The V gene is TRBV12-3 or TRBV12-4, the J gene TRBJ1-2; D unresolved. V dropped 3 bases and J dropped 3 bases, with 8 bases sitting between them. The CDR3 has 13 residues. The CDR3 nucleotides are TGTGCCAGCAGTTTCGCACAGTACTATGGCTACACCTTC. Encoded protein: CASSFAQYYGYTF.

The chain employs TRBV30 and TRBJ1-6; D gene uncertain. Germline CDR1 GTSNPN, CDR2 SVGIG (reference sequence). CDR3 length equals 15 residues. Between the trimmed V and J ends, which lost 0 bases and 7 bases, there was a span of 13 bases. The CDR3 nucleotides are TGTGCCTGGAGTGTATCCCAGAATCCCAATTCACCCCTCCACTTT. Its translation: CAWSVSQNPNSPLHF.

J is TRBJ2-7 and V is TRBV6-5, with 8 bases fitting TRBD1. This CDR3 spans 14 amino acids. Germline-derived CDR1 and CDR2 are MNHEY and SVGAGI. The junction had 6 bases not matched to a gene; V was cut back by 5 bases and J by 3 bases. CDR3 amino acids: CASSKDREYYEQYF. CDR3 nucleotide sequence: TGTGCCAGCAGTAAGGACAGGGAGTACTACGAGCAGTACTTC.

The chain combines TRBV10-3 with TRBJ1-6; weak D call: TRBD1 (5 bases). This CDR3 region has 15 residues. The V and J ends lost 7 bases and 2 bases respectively, with 12 bases between them. CDR1 is ENHRY and CDR2 is SYGVKD in the germline V gene. As DNA, the CDR3 is TGTGCCATCAAGGGAGGGACGCCCTATAATTCACCCCTCCACTTT. It translates to CAIKGGTPYNSPLHF.

The J gene is TRBJ2-3, the V gene TRBV11-3; 11 bases match TRBD2. V dropped 5 bases and J dropped 4; count of bases not matched to a gene: 2. CDR3 length: 14 residues. CDR1 is SGHNT, CDR2 YENEEA, per germline. DNA for the CDR3: TGTGCCAGCAGCCCACTAGCGGGAGCAGATACGCAGTATTTT. Its protein product is CASSPLAGADTQYF.

J is TRBJ1-4 and V is TRBV5-1; TRBD1 might be the D (5 bases). V was clipped by 1 base and J by 7 bases, with 14 bases between them. Germline lookup yields CDR1 SGHRS and CDR2 YFSETQ. This CDR3 has 15 amino acids. In DNA form, the CDR3 reads TGCGCCAGCAGCTTGTTCGGGGGAAGGGGTGAAAAACTGTTTTTT. Its protein product is CASSLFGGRGEKLFF.

This chain links TRBV27 with TRBJ1-1; the D is unclear. The germline V gene has CDR1 MNHEY and CDR2 SMNVEV (reference sequence). Trimming took 2 bases from V and 5 from J, leaving 9 bases between them. The CDR3 totals 13 residues. This CDR3 is CASSLEGGTEAFF. In nucleotides, the CDR3 is TGTGCCAGCAGTTTAGAGGGAGGAACTGAAGCTTTCTTT.

The table lists this clone with a few counts. This sequence joins TRBV12-3 or TRBV12-4 and TRBJ2-2; no clear D. V lost 6 bases, J lost 4 bases, and 6 bases lay in between. The CDR3 sequence is 12 residues long. CDR3 nucleotides: TGTGCCAGCAGATTCTCCACCGGGGAGCTGTTTTTT. Its protein is CASRFSTGELFF.

V is TRBV19 and J is TRBJ1-2; 9 nucleotides agree with TRBD1. This CDR3 is built from 15 residues. Germline CDR1 is LNHDA and CDR2 is SQIVND (reference sequence). After removal of 5 bases from V and 5 bases from J, the junction contained 9 bases not matched to a gene. CDR3 in amino acids: CASSFRDRVGYGYTF. The DNA for the CDR3 is TGTGCCAGTAGTTTCCGGGACAGGGTAGGGTATGGCTACACCTTC.

This chain links TRBV4-1 with TRBJ2-5, with a possible D match to TRBD2 (6 bases). Germline CDR1 MGHRA, CDR2 YSYEKL. V lost 4 bases and J lost 5, with 11 bases in between. CDR3 length: 13 residues. The CDR3 loop reads CASSLGGMETQYF. The CDR3 DNA follows: TGCGCCAGCAGCCTGGGCGGGATGGAGACCCAGTACTTC.

The chain couples TRBV2 to TRBJ2-1; 7 bases are shared with TRBD1. V lost 11 bases, J lost 0 bases, and 13 bases stayed unmatched. Looked up from germline, CDR1 is SNHLY and CDR2 is FYNNEI. The CDR3 has 16 residues. For the CDR3, the DNA is TGTGCCGGCAAGGCTGGCAGGGGGAGCTCCTACAATGAGCAGTTCTTC. This gives the protein CAGKAGRGSSYNEQFF.

This clone was counted a single time. This sequence joins TRBV24-1 and TRBJ2-7; D gene ambiguous. Trimming cost V 2 bases and J 2 bases, with 6 bases left between them. The CDR3 has 13 amino acids. Germline values: CDR1 KGHDR, CDR2 SFDVKD. CDR3 nucleotides: TGTGCCACCAGTGATTCCCGGGCCTACGAGCAGTACTTC. The encoded protein is CATSDSRAYEQYF.

The rearrangement links TRBV19 to TRBJ2-5; no reliable D call. Looked up from germline, CDR1 is LNHDA and CDR2 is SQIVND (reference sequence). CDR3 length: 15 amino acids. V was cut by 1 base and J by 5 bases, with 14 bases left in between. The CDR3: CASSIGETARETQYF. The CDR3 DNA reads TGTGCCAGTAGTATAGGCGAGACCGCCAGGGAGACCCAGTACTTC.

The J gene is TRBJ2-1, the V gene TRBV19; tentative D call: TRBD1 (6 bases). V shed 4 bases and J shed 1 base, with 8 bases lying between them. CDR1 and CDR2 from the germline V gene are LNHDA and SQIVND (reference sequence). The CDR3 totals 14 residues. The CDR3 DNA follows: TGTGCCAGTAGTAAGGACAGATCCTACAATGAGCAGTTCTTC. Translating gives CASSKDRSYNEQFF.

The chain uses TRBV7-2 and TRBJ1-5; D is perhaps TRBD1 (5 bases). Germline lookup yields CDR1 SGHTA and CDR2 FQGNSA. V lost 3 bases, J lost 6 bases, and 12 bases lay in between. This CDR3 comprises 14 residues. This CDR3 reads CASSFLGGSQPQHF. CDR3 nucleotide sequence: TGTGCCAGCAGCTTCTTGGGGGGGTCTCAGCCCCAGCATTTT.